Following are 26 T cell receptor beta chains from one sample sequenced in a study of T cells in Graves' hyperthyroidism and ophthalmopathy. What was amplified from RNA transcripts were TCR beta CDR3 regions. During a first-round RT-PCR of the TCR CDR3, the HTBI primer set was used. TCRdb independently ran MiXCR on the multiplex PCR reads; one entry per CDR3 protein. The repertoire includes 610,000 or so distinct CDR3 sequences, roughly 46% of them detected once, and around 8% sits in the top ten. Sequencing was carried out using peripheral blood or thyroid tissue (not recorded which). The receptors come from a woman aged 18-29 years with Graves' hyperthyroidism.

On this clonotype itself: At one of its ends the junction is not consistent with the germline gene, which may arise from a read error. The V and J genes are TRBV7-8 and TRBJ2-7, with TRBD2 matching 15 bases. The CDR3 runs to 14 residues. Germline loops: CDR1 SGHVS, CDR2 FQNEAQ. Here the CDR3 DNA reads TGTGCCAGCAGTCCAGGACTAGCGGGAGGGCCTTCGGACTTC. It yields the protein CASSPGLAGGPSDF.

This clonotype was detected ten times or more. The chain has TRBV5-6 and TRBJ2-7; 9 bases align to TRBD1. Losses at the gene ends were 2 bases for V and 6 bases for J; bases not matched to a gene: 9. Germline CDR1 SGHDT, CDR2 YYEEEE. The CDR3 runs 15 residues. The CDR3 sequence: CASSFGTGGRREQYF. CDR3 DNA sequence: TGTGCCAGCAGCTTCGGTACAGGGGGCCGTCGCGAGCAGTACTTC.

On this clonotype: A much larger clone lies a single base off, so this may be a read error. V is TRBV5-1 and J is TRBJ2-5; 11 nucleotides match TRBD2. Trimming took 10 bases from V and 4 from J; bases not matched to a gene: 6. Per germline, CDR1 SGHRS and CDR2 YFSETQ. The CDR3 is 13 residues long. CDR3 loop: CAGAGLAGETQYF. CDR3 bases: TGCGCCGGCGCCGGACTAGCGGGAGAGACCCAGTACTTC.

This clonotype appeared a single time. Just one base apart from a much larger clone, this may be a read error. J is TRBJ2-7 and V is TRBV7-2; 13 nucleotides match TRBD2. V was pared by 5 bases and J by 4 bases, with 11 bases of the junction left unmatched. The CDR3 runs 17 residues. Germline CDR1 SGHTA, CDR2 FQGNSA. Here the CDR3 reads CASSRNLGLAGRYEQYF. Here the CDR3 DNA reads TGTGCCAGCAGCCGGAACCTGGGACTAGCGGGACGGTACGAGCAGTACTTC. Based on the CDR3 plus reference TRBV7-2 and TRBJ2-7, the full variable domain is GAGVSQSPSNKVTEKGKDVELRCDPISGHTALYWYRQSLGQGLEFLIYFQGNSAPDKSGLPSDRFSAERTGGSVSTLTIQRTQQEDSAVYLCASSRNLGLAGRYEQYFGPGTRLTVT.

The table lists this clonotype with many counts. CDR3 sequence: CASSPTGGGLYEQYF. The CDR3 DNA reads TGTGCCAGCAGCCCGACAGGGGGCGGCCTCTACGAGCAGTACTTC. V is TRBV7-3 and J is TRBJ2-7, with 10 nucleotides matching TRBD1. J was trimmed by 3 bases and V by 5 bases; bases with no gene match: 7. The CDR3 sequence is 15 residues long. CDR1 is SGHTA, CDR2 FQGTGA, per germline.

The rearrangement joins TRBV9 to TRBJ2-7; D uncertain. The better agreement between TRBJ2-1 and the DNA end casts doubt on the J call. Germline V gives CDR1 SGDLS, CDR2 YYNGEE. The CDR3 totals 15 residues. The CDR3 here is CASSVDSLILDEQFF. The CDR3, as DNA: TGTGCCAGCAGCGTAGACTCCCTCATCCTAGATGAGCAGTTCTTC.

V is TRBV5-5 and J is TRBJ1-5; D not certain. The CDR3 sequence is 11 residues long. Germline assignment: CDR1 SGHKS and CDR2 YYEKEE (reference sequence). The ends were cut back, 6 bases at V and 7 bases at J, with 8 bases in the middle. As DNA, the CDR3 is TGTGCCAGCATCCTAGGACAGCCCCAGCATTTT. It yields the protein CASILGQPQHF.

CDR3 amino acids: CASSFLTSVGEQYF. The CDR3, as DNA: TGTGCCAGCAGTTTTCTGACTAGCGTTGGAGAGCAGTACTTC. V is TRBV12-3 or TRBV12-4 and J is TRBJ2-7, with 8 positions matching TRBD2. The CDR3 is 14 amino acids. V shed 3 bases, J shed 7 bases, and the junction held 8 bases outside the gene matches.

The chain uses TRBV20-1 and TRBJ1-2, with D unresolved. The CDR3 spans 11 residues. Germline lookup yields CDR1 DFQATT and CDR2 SNEGSKA (reference sequence). V gave up 1 base and J gave up 6 bases, with 6 bases separating them. The CDR3 region has the DNA TGCAGTGCTAGAGTGGGCGATGGCTACACCTTC. Translating it yields CSARVGDGYTF.

As for this clonotype: A read error may explain this, as a much larger clone is one base away. The chain carries TRBV4-1 and TRBJ1-2; 8 bases are a match to TRBD1. CDR3 length: 17 amino acids. Per germline, CDR1 MGHRA and CDR2 YSYEKL. The CDR3 protein is CASSQYGDRGANYGCTF. CDR3 coding DNA: TGCGCCAGCAGCCAATACGGAGACAGGGGTGCTAACTATGGCTGCACCTTC.

The CDR3 sequence is CASSYGRGELFF. The CDR3 DNA reads as TGTGCCAGCAGTTACGGACGGGGGGAGCTGTTTTTT. The J gene is TRBJ2-2, the V gene TRBV12-3 or TRBV12-4; unclear D gene. This CDR3 is 12 amino acids long. V lost 4 bases and J 8 bases, leaving 8 bases between the germline ends.

This clonotype was detected many times. DNA of the CDR3: TGTGCCAGCAGTTTGGCAGGGGGTCATCAGCCCCAGCATTTT. It translates to CASSLAGGHQPQHF. V usage is TRBV12-3 or TRBV12-4 and J usage is TRBJ1-5; 7 nucleotides line up with TRBD1. The CDR3 is 14 residues long. The V and J ends lost 3 bases and 5 bases, in that order; junction bases with no gene match: 4.

The V and J genes are TRBV15 and TRBJ2-7; the D is unclear. CDR1 and CDR2 (germline): LNHNV, YYDKDF (reference sequence). Deletions cut 0 bases from V and 7 bases from J, with 13 bases between. There are 14 residues in the CDR3. The CDR3 bases are TGTGCCACCAGCAGAGATAGGTTTGGCAATGAGCAGTACTTC. Encoded protein: CATSRDRFGNEQYF.

The rearrangement uses TRBV7-3 and TRBJ2-4; D not certain. V was clipped by 2 bases and J by 5 bases, with 13 bases between them. Germline V lookup: CDR1 SGHTA, CDR2 FQGTGA. The CDR3 contains 15 residues. CDR3 sequence reads: CASSLGLGSQNIQYF. CDR3 nucleotides: TGTGCCAGCAGCTTAGGTTTGGGTTCACAAAACATTCAGTACTTC.

Details on this clonotype: A much larger clone is a single base away; this may be a read error. The V and J genes are TRBV12-3 or TRBV12-4 and TRBJ2-7; no reliable D call. V was trimmed by 6 bases and J by 3 bases, leaving 12 bases between them. The CDR3 has 13 amino acids. CDR3: CASRDSCFYEQYF. The CDR3, as DNA: TGTGCCAGCAGAGACTCCTGCTTCTACGAGCAGTACTTC.

There are a few counts of this clonotype. The rearrangement uses TRBV30 and TRBJ1-5; D not certain. CDR1 GTSNPN and CDR2 SVGIG come from the germline V gene (reference sequence). Trimming stripped 0 bases from V and 5 bases from J, with 8 bases between. This CDR3 contains 13 residues. Here the CDR3 DNA reads TGTGCCTGGAGTGTAAACTTAGATCAGCCCCAGCATTTT. It is translated as CAWSVNLDQPQHF.

The chain combines TRBV19 with TRBJ1-4; unclear D gene. CDR1 and CDR2 from the germline V gene are LNHDA and SQIVND (reference sequence). V lost 1 base and J lost 4, with 4 bases in between. The CDR3 is made up of 13 amino acids. CDR3 coding DNA: TGTGCCAGTAGTATAGCCCTTAATGAAAAACTGTTTTTT. It is translated as CASSIALNEKLFF.

The chain couples TRBV24-1 to TRBJ1-1; D possibly corresponds to TRBD1 (5 bases). The germline V gene has CDR1 KGHDR and CDR2 SFDVKD. This CDR3 region has 15 residues. V was pared by 1 base and J by 11 bases, with 19 bases between. This CDR3 is CATSDLRQEGTEAFF. The CDR3 DNA reads TGTGCCACCAGTGATTTAAGGCAGGAGGGGACGGAGGCTTTCTTT.

The rearrangement uses TRBV29-1 and TRBJ1-3; maybe TRBD1 (5 bases). The CDR3 spans 12 residues. In germline, CDR1 is SQVTM, CDR2 ANQGSEA. In nucleotides, the CDR3 is TGCAGTTTGGGGGATTCTGGAAACACCATATATTTT. Its translation is CSLGDSGNTIYF.

Ten or more counts support this clonotype. The gene calls are TRBV20-1 and TRBJ2-7, with D perhaps TRBD1 or TRBD2 (6 bases each). The CDR3 consists of 13 residues. Trimming cost V 5 bases and J 7 bases, with 18 bases left between them. Per germline, CDR1 DFQATT and CDR2 SNEGSKA (reference sequence). This CDR3 reads CSAHWAEGGEQYF. The CDR3 DNA reads as TGCAGTGCTCATTGGGCTGAGGGGGGAGAGCAGTACTTC.

For this clonotype: A read error is possible here, since a much larger clone lies one base away. The chain has TRBV2 and TRBJ2-5; D uncertain. Germline CDR1 reads SNHLY; CDR2 reads FYNNEI. The CDR3 length is 14 residues. Here the CDR3 reads CAGSEALGMETQYF. The CDR3 DNA is TGTGCCGGCAGTGAAGCGCTGGGAATGGAGACCCAGTACTTC.

This clonotype was observed at least ten times. The genes are TRBV4-2 and TRBJ2-5, with D perhaps matching TRBD2 (5 bases). Trimming shortened V by 2 bases and J by 5 bases, and 12 bases separated the two germline ends. The CDR3 spans 14 residues. Germline lookup yields CDR1 LGHNA and CDR2 YNFKEQ. As DNA, the CDR3 is TGTGCCAGCAGCCAACTTCGGGATACGGAGACCCAGTACTTC. Its translation is CASSQLRDTETQYF.

V is TRBV9 and J is TRBJ2-2; TRBD2 agrees at 11 bases. Trimming cost V 4 bases and J 0 bases; bases outside gene matches: 8. CDR1 is SGDLS and CDR2 is YYNGEE in the germline V gene. The CDR3 spans 18 residues. The CDR3 DNA follows: TGTGCCAGCAGCCCACGACTAGCGGGACCATCGAACACCGGGGAGCTGTTTTTT. Residues: CASSPRLAGPSNTGELFF.

In its sample, this clonotype was seen many times. The rearrangement links TRBV20-1 to TRBJ2-7; D unresolved. CDR3 length: 11 amino acids. The V gene's germline CDR1 is DFQATT and CDR2 SNEGSKA (reference sequence). V lost 5 bases and J 4 bases, leaving 9 bases between the germline ends. Here the CDR3 DNA reads TGCAGTGCTGGGGTAAGGTACGAGCAGTACTTC. Protein product: CSAGVRYEQYF.

The V and J genes are TRBV6-5 and TRBJ1-4; D possibly corresponds to TRBD1 (5 bases). V lost 1 base to trimming and J lost 10 bases, with 13 bases between them. Germline CDR1 and CDR2: MNHEY and SVGAGI. CDR3 length: 14 residues. The CDR3 spells CASSYFPGQGKLFF. CDR3 sequence (DNA): TGTGCCAGCAGTTACTTCCCCGGGCAGGGAAAACTGTTTTTT.

The table lists this clonotype with many counts. The chain recombines TRBV10-3 with TRBJ1-1, with 7 nucleotides matching TRBD1. The germline V gene has CDR1 ENHRY and CDR2 SYGVKD. J gave up 8 bases and V 4 bases, and 16 bases lay outside the gene matches. The CDR3 spans 16 residues. CDR3: CAISGGTANRGGEAFF. The CDR3 bases are TGTGCCATCAGTGGGGGGACAGCCAATCGAGGCGGCGAAGCTTTCTTT.